The clone carrying this T cell receptor beta chain was seen many times. The data were taken from a study of patients and donors after allogeneic stem cell transplantation. TCRdb redid the calling of the RT-PCR reads with MiXCR, one entry per CDR3 protein. This sample has 800,000 to 1,000,000 distinct CDR3 sequences, with around 17% found just once. CDR1 is SGHRS, CDR2 YFSETQ, per germline. J gave up 5 bases and V 4 bases, and 8 bases lay outside the gene matches. The CDR3 sequence is 14 residues long. V usage is TRBV5-1 and J usage is TRBJ1-1; TRBD1 aligns across 7 bases. The sample consisted of blood, either unsorted or a sorted T cell fraction (not recorded which). The clonotype was recovered from a human donor who was either an allogeneic HSCT recipient or a stem cell or donor lymphocyte infusion donor (not recorded which). It is not recorded whose cells these are; they may come from a transplant donor. The CDR3 DNA sequence: TGCGCCAGCAGCCAGCCGGGACAGTCAACTGAAGCTTTCTTT. Translation: CASSQPGQSTEAFF.